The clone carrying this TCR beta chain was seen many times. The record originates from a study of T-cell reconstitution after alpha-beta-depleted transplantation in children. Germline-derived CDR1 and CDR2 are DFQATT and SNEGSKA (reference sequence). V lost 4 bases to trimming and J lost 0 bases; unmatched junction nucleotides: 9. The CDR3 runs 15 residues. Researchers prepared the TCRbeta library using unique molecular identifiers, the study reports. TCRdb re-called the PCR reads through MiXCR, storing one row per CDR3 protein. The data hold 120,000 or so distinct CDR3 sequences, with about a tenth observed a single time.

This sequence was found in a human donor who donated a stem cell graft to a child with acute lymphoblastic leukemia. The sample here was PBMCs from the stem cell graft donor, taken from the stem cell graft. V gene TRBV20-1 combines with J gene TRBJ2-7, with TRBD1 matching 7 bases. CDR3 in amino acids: CSAIPSQGSSYEQYF. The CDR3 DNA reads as TGCAGTGCTATACCCTCACAGGGGTCCTCCTACGAGCAGTACTTC.